This TCR beta chain was retrieved from a study of radiotherapy plus CTLA-4 blockade in lung cancer. Looking at the study overall: Of all patients, approximately 19% responded objectively and roughly 31% showed disease control. The study, taken as a whole, reports: The study found tumor-derived TCR clones expanded in blood after radiotherapy plus ipilimumab.

Clones were sequenced by immunoSEQ multiplex PCR, and TCRdb holds only the in-frame ones, with some missing. The sample has some 100,000 clones; about four fifths are singletons. Germline V gene lookup returns CDR1 SGDLS and CDR2 YYNGEE. Trimming shortened V by 2 bases and J by 0 bases, and 5 bases separated the two germline ends. The CDR3 runs to 13 residues. With respect to this clone: The antigen is unknown.

Focal radiation plus CTLA-4 blockade with ipilimumab was given to patients with chemo-refractory metastatic non-small-cell lung cancer. The V call is TRBV9, the J call TRBJ1-1; no reliable D call. The material sequenced was peripheral blood, taken from a patient treated with radiotherapy plus ipilimumab. The source is a human donor with non-small cell lung cancer that progressed on radiotherapy plus ipilimumab. CDR3 region: CASSVEMNTEAFF. The CDR3 DNA follows: TGTGCCAGCAGCGTGGAAATGAACACTGAAGCTTTCTTT. Full variable domain (rest looked up from reference TRBV9 and TRBJ1-1): DSGVTQTPKHLITATGQRVTLRCSPRSGDLSVYWYQQSLDQGLQFLIQYYNGEERAKGNILERFSAQQFPDLHSELNLSSLELGDSALYFCASSVEMNTEAFFGQGTRLTVV.